Reported below is one T cell receptor beta chain. What antigen it recognizes has not been identified. The input lacks base qualities; no much larger clone sits a single base away. The sample belongs to a study of early T cells in non-severe SARS-CoV-2 infection (dated by TCRdb to the early 2020s). Regarding the complete study: Because TCR sequencing was done on bulk RNA from unsorted whole blood, the alpha and beta chains could not be paired. The research as a whole found: VDJdb matching was skewed toward anti-spike CD8 responses and likely underestimated virus-specific expansions by missing private and CD4 specificities.

The germline V gene supplies CDR1 MDHEN and CDR2 SYDVKM. Including the terminal cysteine and phenylalanine, the CDR3 comprises 15 residues. The retained sequence is limited to the CDR3, 45 bases, with the frame set at the first base. Here V drops 8 bases and J drops 0 bases, and the junction holds 8 bases not matched to any gene. A case-control design nested within a healthcare worker cohort in London, UK, was used, with weekly nasopharyngeal swab PCR tests and blood sampling performed. Healthcare workers were recruited during the week of the UK lockdown, between 23 and 31 March 2020, and followed weekly for up to roughly 15 weeks. Receptor amplification or capture employed 5' RACE. Sequencing relied on a NextSeq 500. Unique molecular identifiers were attached to individual cDNA molecules in the TCR library protocol so that sequencing error and PCR bias could be corrected. Both TCR alpha and beta chains were sequenced, and tight co-correlation was observed between alpha and beta sequence abundances in each sample. The original methods were these. V gene, J gene and CDR3 annotation of TCR sequences was performed with Decombinator V4. Expanded TCRs were defined as changing significantly between any two time points under a Poisson model with p below 0.0001. TCR abundances were normalised to the total number of TCRs sequenced in each sample and reported as counts per million. TRAV1-2 paired with TRAJ12, TRAJ20 or TRAJ33 defined MAIT TCRs, while TRAV10 paired with TRAJ18 defined iNKT TCRs. A search of VDJdb, accessed on 1 November 2021, was run for TCRs annotated to CMV, EBV and SARS-CoV-2, with TCRs annotated for multiple antigens excluded. Clones were called with MiXCR by TCRdb after fastp trimmed the public reads at Q25, and only in-frame beta chains were retained. Identical CDR3 proteins give one entry, which carries the most common genes and DNA. The V and J calls follow TCRdb's processing rather than the paper's. Across this sample there are 35,000 to 55,000 distinct CDR3 sequences, with about 6% seen only once. The leading ten clones occupy around 21% of the sample.

The origin of this receptor is an adult who was a healthcare worker with PCR-confirmed SARS-CoV-2 infection or an uninfected control (not recorded which). Recombination connected TRBV28 to TRBJ2-3; TRBD2 matches 7 bases in the middle. The sample consisted of whole blood, taken at baseline. The CDR3 region reads CASGLAGGSTDTQYF. The DNA sequence is given as TGTGCCAGCGGGTTAGCGGGTGGAAGCACAGATACGCAGTATTTT.